This T cell receptor (beta chain) was captured in a study of T cell responses to AZD1222 COVID-19 vaccine. The germline CDR1 and CDR2 sequences are SGHDN and FVKESK. There are 14 residues in the CDR3. Trimming pared 0 bases from V and 8 bases from J, leaving 10 bases between. TCRdb keeps only in-frame clones here, not all; method: immunoSEQ multiplex PCR. Here the sample spans about 86,000 clones, 89% being singletons. The chain joins TRBV14 to TRBJ2-2, with no clear D. The sample in question was peripheral blood, obtained on day 0 of AZD1222 vaccination. This TCR was recovered from an adult in good health. The CDR3 sequence is CASSQEVSRGELFF. The CDR3 DNA is TGTGCCAGCAGCCAAGAAGTTTCTCGTGGGGAGCTGTTTTTT.